This T cell receptor beta chain was sequenced for a study of CD8 T cells in Susac syndrome. The CDR3 is 13 residues long. The J segment lost 1 base and the V segment lost 5 bases, leaving 0 bases of the junction unmatched. Per the germline V gene, CDR1 is GTSNPN and CDR2 is SVGIG (reference sequence). Worth noting for this clonotype: Antigen: not known.

Findings of the study overall: Where Susac syndrome CD4+ T cell repertoires were concerned, no clonal expansion was evident.

With random hexamers, roughly 0.5 to 1 ug RNA was reverse transcribed. Each CDR3 protein is one row after TCRdb ran MiXCR on the immunoSEQ multiplex PCR reads. This repertoire shows roughly 190,000 distinct CDR3 sequences, approximately 94% found once; its top ten account for approximately 0.098%. The source of this sequence is a human donor with Susac syndrome. Source material: CD4+ T cells from PBMCs. The rearrangement uses TRBV30 and TRBJ2-3; 10 bases match TRBD1. The chain's CDR3 is CAWGQGGTDTQYF. The DNA of the CDR3 is TGTGCCTGGGGACAGGGGGGCACAGATACGCAGTATTTT.